Given below is one T cell receptor (beta chain) in context. The data were taken from a study of OX40 agonist ivuxolimab in advanced cancers. About the study: The drug used for patients, ivuxolimab, was an agonistic anti-OX40 (CD134) antibody.

This CDR3 contains 14 residues. Trimming took 6 bases from V and 4 from J, leaving 10 bases between them. CDR1 is SNHLY, CDR2 FYNNEI, per germline. Here immunoSEQ multiplex PCR was the method, and the copy in TCRdb shows in-frame clones only, minus some. The top ten clones hold more than 2.5% of a sample with 43,000 or so clones, roughly three quarters of them seen once. This clonotype was obtained from an adult with an advanced solid tumor such as melanoma, head and neck, liver or kidney cancer. The genes are TRBV2 and TRBJ1-6; no firm D call. Sequenced here: CD4+ or CD8+ T cells sorted from blood, sampled in a trial of the OX40 agonist ivuxolimab. The CDR3 DNA is TGTGCCAGCAGAAAGGACGTTTATAATTCACCCCTCCACTTT. Encoded protein: CASRKDVYNSPLHF.